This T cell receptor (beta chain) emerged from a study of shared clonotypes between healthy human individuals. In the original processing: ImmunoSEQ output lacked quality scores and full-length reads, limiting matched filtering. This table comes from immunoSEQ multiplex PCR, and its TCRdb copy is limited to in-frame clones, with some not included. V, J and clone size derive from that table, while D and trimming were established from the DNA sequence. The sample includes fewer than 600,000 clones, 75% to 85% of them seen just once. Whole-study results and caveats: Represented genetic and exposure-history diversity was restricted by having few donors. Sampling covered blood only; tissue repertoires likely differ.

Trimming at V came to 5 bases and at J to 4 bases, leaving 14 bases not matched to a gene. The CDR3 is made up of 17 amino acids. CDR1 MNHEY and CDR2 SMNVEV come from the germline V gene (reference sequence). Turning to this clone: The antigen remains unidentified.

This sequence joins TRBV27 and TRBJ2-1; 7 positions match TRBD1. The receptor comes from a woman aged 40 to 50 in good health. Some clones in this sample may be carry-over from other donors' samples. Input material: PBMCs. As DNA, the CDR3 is TGTGCCAGCAGTCCCACTGGGGTCAGGGGGTCGTACAATGAGCAGTTCTTC. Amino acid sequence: CASSPTGVRGSYNEQFF.